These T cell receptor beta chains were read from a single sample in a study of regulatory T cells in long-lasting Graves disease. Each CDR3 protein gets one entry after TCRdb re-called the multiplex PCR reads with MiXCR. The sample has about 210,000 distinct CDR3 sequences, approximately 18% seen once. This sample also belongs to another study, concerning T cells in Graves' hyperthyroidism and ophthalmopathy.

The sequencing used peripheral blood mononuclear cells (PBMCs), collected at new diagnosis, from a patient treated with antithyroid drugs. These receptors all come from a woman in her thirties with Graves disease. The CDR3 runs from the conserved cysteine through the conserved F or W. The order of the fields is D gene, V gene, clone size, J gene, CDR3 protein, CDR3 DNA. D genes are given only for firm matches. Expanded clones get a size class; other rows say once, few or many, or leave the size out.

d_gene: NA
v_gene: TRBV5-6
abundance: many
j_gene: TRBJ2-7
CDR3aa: CASSLWPGAYEQYF
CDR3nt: TGTGCCAGCAGCTTGTGGCCAGGCGCCTACGAGCAGTACTTC

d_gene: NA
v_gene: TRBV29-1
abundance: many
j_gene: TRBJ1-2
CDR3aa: CSVVGAGSNYGYTF
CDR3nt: TGCAGCGTTGTCGGGGCAGGTTCTAACTATGGCTACACCTTC

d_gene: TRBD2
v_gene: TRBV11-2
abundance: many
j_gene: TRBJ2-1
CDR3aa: CASSVTSGGAYEQFF
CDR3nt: TGTGCCAGCAGCGTAACTAGCGGGGGGGCCTATGAGCAGTTCTTC

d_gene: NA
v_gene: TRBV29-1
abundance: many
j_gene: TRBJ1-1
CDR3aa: CSSPGRTNTEAFF
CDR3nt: TGCAGCTCACCGGGACGGACGAACACTGAAGCTTTCTTT

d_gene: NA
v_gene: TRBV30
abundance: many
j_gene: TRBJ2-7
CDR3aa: CAWSGVGRAWDEQYF
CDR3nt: TGTGCCTGGAGTGGAGTGGGTCGCGCTTGGGACGAGCAGTACTTC

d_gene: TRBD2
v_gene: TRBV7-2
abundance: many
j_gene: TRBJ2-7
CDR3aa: CASSLGLAGFGEQYF
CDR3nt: TGTGCCAGCAGCTTAGGACTAGCGGGTTTCGGCGAGCAGTACTTC

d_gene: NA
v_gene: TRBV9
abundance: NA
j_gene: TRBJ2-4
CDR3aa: CASSVGGGAGNIQYF
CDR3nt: TGTGCCAGCAGCGTAGGAGGGGGGGCCGGGAACATTCAGTACTTC

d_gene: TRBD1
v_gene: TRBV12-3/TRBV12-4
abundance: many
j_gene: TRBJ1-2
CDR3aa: CASSPRTGIYGYTF
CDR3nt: TGTGCCAGCAGTCCAAGGACAGGGATCTATGGCTACACCTTC

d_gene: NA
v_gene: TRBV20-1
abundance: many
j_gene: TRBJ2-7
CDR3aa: CSARGGYEQYF
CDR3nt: TGCAGTGCTAGAGGAGGGTACGAGCAGTACTTC

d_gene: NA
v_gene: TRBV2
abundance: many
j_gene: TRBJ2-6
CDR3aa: CASSDWGTGANVLTF
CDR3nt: TGTGCCAGCAGTGATTGGGGGACAGGGGCCAACGTCCTGACTTTC

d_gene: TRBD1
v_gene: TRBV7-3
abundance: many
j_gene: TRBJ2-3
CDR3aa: CASSSDRAFTDTQYF
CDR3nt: TGTGCCAGCAGCTCCGACAGGGCTTTCACAGATACGCAGTATTTT

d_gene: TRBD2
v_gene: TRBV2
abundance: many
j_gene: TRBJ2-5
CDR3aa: CASSAGGPETQYF
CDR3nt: TGTGCCAGCAGTGCGGGAGGGCCGGAGACCCAGTACTTC

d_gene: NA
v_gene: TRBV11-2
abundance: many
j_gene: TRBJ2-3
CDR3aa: CASSRIRDTQYF
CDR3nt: TGTGCCAGCAGCCGGATCAGGGATACGCAGTATTTT

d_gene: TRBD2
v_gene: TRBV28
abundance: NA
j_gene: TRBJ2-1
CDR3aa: CASSRQGAGGSYNEQFF
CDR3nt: TGTGCCAGCAGTCGCCAGGGAGCGGGGGGCTCCTACAATGAGCAGTTCTTC

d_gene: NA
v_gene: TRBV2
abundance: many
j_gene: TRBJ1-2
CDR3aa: CASSERGTDYGYTF
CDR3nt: TGTGCCAGCAGTGAAAGGGGAACGGACTATGGCTACACCTTC

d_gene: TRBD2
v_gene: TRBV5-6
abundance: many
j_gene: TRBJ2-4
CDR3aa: CASSRGTSAEAKNIQYF
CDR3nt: TGTGCCAGCAGCCGAGGTACTAGCGCTGAAGCCAAAAACATTCAGTACTTC

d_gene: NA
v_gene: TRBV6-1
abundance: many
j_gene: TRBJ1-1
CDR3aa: CASRAGNTEAFF
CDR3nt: TGTGCCAGCAGGGCAGGGAACACTGAAGCTTTCTTT

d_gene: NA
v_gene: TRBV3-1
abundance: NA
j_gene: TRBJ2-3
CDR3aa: CASSLTHGTDTQYF
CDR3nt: TGTGCCAGCAGCCTCACCCACGGAACAGATACGCAGTATTTT

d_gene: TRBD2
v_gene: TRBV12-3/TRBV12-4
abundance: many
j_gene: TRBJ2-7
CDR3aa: CASSLGLAGGQDEQYF
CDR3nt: TGTGCCAGCAGTCTGGGACTAGCGGGAGGCCAGGACGAGCAGTACTTC

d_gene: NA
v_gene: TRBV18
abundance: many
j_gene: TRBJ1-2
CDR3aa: CASSPPDSYYGYTF
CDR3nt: TGTGCCAGCTCACCACCGGACAGCTACTATGGCTACACCTTC

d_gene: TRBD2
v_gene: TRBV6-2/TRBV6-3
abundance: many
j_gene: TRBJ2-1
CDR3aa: CASHMGGSGGNEQFF
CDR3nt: TGTGCCAGCCACATGGGGGGGAGTGGCGGAAATGAGCAGTTCTTC

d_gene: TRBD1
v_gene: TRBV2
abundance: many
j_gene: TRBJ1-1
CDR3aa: CASHGDRVNTEAFF
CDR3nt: TGTGCCAGCCACGGGGACAGGGTGAACACTGAAGCTTTCTTT

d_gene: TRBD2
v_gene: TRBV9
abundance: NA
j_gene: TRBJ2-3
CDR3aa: CASRPTSGGAADTQYF
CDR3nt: TGTGCCAGCAGACCGACTAGCGGGGGGGCCGCAGATACGCAGTATTTT

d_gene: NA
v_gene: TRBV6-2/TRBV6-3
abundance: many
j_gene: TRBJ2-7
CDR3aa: CASRYSRGEQYF
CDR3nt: TGTGCCAGCAGGTACAGTAGGGGCGAGCAGTACTTC

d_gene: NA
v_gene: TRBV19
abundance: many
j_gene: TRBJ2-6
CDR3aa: CASSMSPSGANVLTF
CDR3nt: TGTGCCAGTAGTATGAGTCCCTCTGGGGCCAACGTCCTGACTTTC

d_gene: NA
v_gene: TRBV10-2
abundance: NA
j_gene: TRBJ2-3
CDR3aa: CASSKLRTDTQYF
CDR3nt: TGCGCCAGTTCTAAACTCCGCACAGATACGCAGTATTTT

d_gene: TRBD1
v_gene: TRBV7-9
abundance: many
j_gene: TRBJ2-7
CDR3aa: CASSLAGTGGFYEQYF
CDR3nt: TGTGCCAGCAGCTTAGCGGGGACAGGGGGCTTCTACGAGCAGTACTTC

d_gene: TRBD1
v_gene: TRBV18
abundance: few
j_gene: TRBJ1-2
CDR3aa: CASSPESEGAVPNYGYTF
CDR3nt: TGTGCCAGCTCACCAGAATCGGAGGGGGCCGTACCAAACTATGGCTACACCTTC

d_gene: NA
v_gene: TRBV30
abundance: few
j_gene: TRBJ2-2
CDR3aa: CAWSYLTGRGTGELFF
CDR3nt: TGTGCCTGGAGTTACTTGACGGGAAGAGGGACCGGGGAGCTGTTTTTT

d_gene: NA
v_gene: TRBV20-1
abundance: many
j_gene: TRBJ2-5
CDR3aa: CSARAGAGETQYF
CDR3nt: TGCAGTGCTAGGGCGGGGGCTGGGGAGACCCAGTACTTC

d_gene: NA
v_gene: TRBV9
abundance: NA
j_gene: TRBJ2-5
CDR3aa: CASSVSPGTGMETQYF
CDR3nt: TGTGCCAGCAGTGTTTCACCGGGGACCGGGATGGAGACCCAGTACTTC

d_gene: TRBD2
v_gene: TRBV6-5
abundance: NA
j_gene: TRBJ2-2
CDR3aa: CASSYSKTSGAITGELFF
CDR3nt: TGTGCCAGCAGTTACTCTAAGACTAGCGGGGCTATAACCGGGGAGCTGTTTTTT

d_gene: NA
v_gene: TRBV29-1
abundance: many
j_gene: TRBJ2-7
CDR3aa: CSVGHKNTYEQYF
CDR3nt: TGCAGCGTGGGACACAAGAATACCTACGAGCAGTACTTC

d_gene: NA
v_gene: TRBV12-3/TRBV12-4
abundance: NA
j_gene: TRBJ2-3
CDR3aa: CASSSPNLRRSTDTQYF
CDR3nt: TGTGCCAGCAGTTCCCCGAATTTGAGACGGAGCACAGATACGCAGTATTTT

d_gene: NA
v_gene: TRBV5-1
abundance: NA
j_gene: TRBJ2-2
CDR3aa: CASSLAGMLAGTGELFF
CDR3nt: TGCGCCAGCAGCTTGGCGGGGATGTTGGCAGGGACCGGGGAGCTGTTTTTT

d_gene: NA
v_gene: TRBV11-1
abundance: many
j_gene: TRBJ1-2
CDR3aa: CASSGDLGGYTF
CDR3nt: TGTGCCAGCAGCGGAGACCTGGGCGGCTACACCTTC

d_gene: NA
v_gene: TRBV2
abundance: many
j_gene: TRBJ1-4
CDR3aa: CASSIRQSTNEKLFF
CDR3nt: TGTGCCAGCAGTATTAGACAGTCAACTAATGAAAAACTGTTTTTT

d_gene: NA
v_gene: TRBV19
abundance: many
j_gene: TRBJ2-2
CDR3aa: CASNPYGRTVNTGELFF
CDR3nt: TGTGCCAGTAATCCCTATGGCAGGACAGTTAACACCGGGGAGCTGTTTTTT

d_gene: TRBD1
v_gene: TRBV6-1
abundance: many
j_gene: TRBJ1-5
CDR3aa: CASSPATGEQPQHF
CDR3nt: TGTGCCAGCAGCCCGGCTACAGGGGAACAGCCCCAGCATTTT

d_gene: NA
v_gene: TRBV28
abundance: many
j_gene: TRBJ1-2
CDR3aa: CASSEGATYYGYTF
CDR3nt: TGTGCCAGCAGTGAAGGGGCCACTTACTATGGCTACACCTTC

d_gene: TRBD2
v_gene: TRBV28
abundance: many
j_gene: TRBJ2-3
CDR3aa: CASSGGLAEYTDTQYF
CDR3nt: TGTGCCAGCAGTGGGGGACTAGCGGAGTACACAGATACGCAGTATTTT

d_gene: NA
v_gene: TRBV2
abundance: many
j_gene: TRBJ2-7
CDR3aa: CASMGWNYEQYF
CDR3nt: TGTGCCAGCATGGGCTGGAATTACGAGCAGTACTTC

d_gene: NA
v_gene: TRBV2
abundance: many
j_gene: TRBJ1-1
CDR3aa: CASSDGGTTEAFF
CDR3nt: TGTGCCAGCAGTGATGGGGGAACCACTGAAGCTTTCTTT

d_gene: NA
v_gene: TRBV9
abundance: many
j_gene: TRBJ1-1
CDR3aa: CASSVAGGMNTEAFF
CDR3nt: TGTGCCAGCAGCGTAGCTGGAGGGATGAACACTGAAGCTTTCTTT

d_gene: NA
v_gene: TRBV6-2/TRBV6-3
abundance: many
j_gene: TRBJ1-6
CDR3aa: CASRLRRTEAGSPLHF
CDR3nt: TGTGCCAGCAGACTACGAAGGACAGAAGCTGGCTCACCCCTCCACTTT

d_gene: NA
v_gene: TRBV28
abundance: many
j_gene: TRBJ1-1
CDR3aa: CASRWANTEAFF
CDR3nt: TGTGCCAGCAGATGGGCGAACACTGAAGCTTTCTTT

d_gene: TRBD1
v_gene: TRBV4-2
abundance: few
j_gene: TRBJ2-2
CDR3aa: CASSQAGTGGLAGELFF
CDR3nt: TGTGCCAGCAGCCAAGCCGGGACAGGGGGCCTGGCCGGGGAGCTGTTTTTT

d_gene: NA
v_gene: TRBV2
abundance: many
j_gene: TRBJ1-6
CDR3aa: CASILRAGTGSPLHF
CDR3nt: TGTGCCAGCATCCTAAGAGCAGGGACGGGATCACCCCTCCACTTT

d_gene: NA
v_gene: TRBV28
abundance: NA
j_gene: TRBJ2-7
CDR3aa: CAGGGHAHEQYF
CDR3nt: TGTGCAGGGGGGGGCCATGCCCACGAGCAGTACTTC

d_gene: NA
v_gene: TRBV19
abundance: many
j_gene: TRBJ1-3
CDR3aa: CASGFSGNTIYF
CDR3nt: TGTGCCAGTGGATTCTCTGGAAACACCATATATTTT

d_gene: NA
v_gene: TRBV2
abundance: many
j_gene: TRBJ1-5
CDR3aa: CASSEERDQPQHF
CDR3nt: TGTGCCAGCAGTGAAGAGAGGGATCAGCCCCAGCATTTT

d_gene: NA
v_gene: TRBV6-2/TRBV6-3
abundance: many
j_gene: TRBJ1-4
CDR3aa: CASSYSVREKLFF
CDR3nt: TGTGCCAGCAGTTACTCGGTACGGGAGAAACTGTTTTTT